Presented here are 15 T cell receptor beta chains from one specimen sequenced in a study of T cells after yellow fever vaccination (dated by TCRdb to the late 2010s). The sample's treatment or condition, from its label and the paper: live attenuated yellow fever vaccine strain. Receptor libraries were prepared by 5' RACE. The listed sequencing device is Illumina NovaSeq 6000. The public reads were reanalyzed by TCRdb: fastp trimming at Q25, MiXCR alignment, in-frame beta chains only. All rows with the same CDR3 protein become a single entry with the most common DNA and genes. This sample holds about 340,000 distinct CDR3 sequences; around 13% were observed only once. The ten largest clones take up more than 3% of the sample. This specimen consisted of CD4+ T cells sorted from PBMCs, obtained 15 days after the yellow fever booster vaccination. The receptors were sampled from a man younger than 30 who received the YFV17D yellow fever vaccine.

V usage is TRBV2 and J usage is TRBJ2-1; 12 positions match TRBD2. The CDR3 sequence is 12 residues long. Germline V gene lookup returns CDR1 SNHLY and CDR2 FYNNEI. V trimming: 6 bases; J trimming: 13 bases; junction bases outside the gene matches: 4. CDR3 nucleotides: TGTGCCAGCAGCTTGACTAGCGGGGGCCAGTTCTTC. It is translated as CASSLTSGGQFF.

This clonotype was seen a few times. The chain couples TRBV12-5 to TRBJ2-4, with 8 bases aligning to TRBD2. V lost 0 bases, J lost 7 bases, and 8 bases stayed unmatched. The CDR3 consists of 16 residues. Germline-derived CDR1 and CDR2 are LGHNT and FRNRAP. CDR3 in amino acids: CASGLVLSREGNIQYF. CDR3 sequence (DNA): TGTGCTAGTGGTTTGGTCCTCTCACGGGAGGGTAACATTCAGTACTTC. Combining the CDR3 with reference TRBV12-5 and TRBJ2-4 gives the whole variable domain DARVTQTPRHKVTEMGQEVTMRCQPILGHNTVFWYRQTMMQGLELLAYFRNRAPLDDSGMPKDRFSAEMPDATLATLKIQPSEPRDSAVYFCASGLVLSREGNIQYFGAGTRLSVL.

This clonotype appeared a few times. This chain joins TRBV4-2 and TRBJ2-2; 9 nucleotides agree with TRBD2. In germline, CDR1 is LGHNA, CDR2 YNFKEQ. Trimming took 1 base from V and 6 from J; bases not matched to a gene: 12. The length of the CDR3 is 18 residues. As DNA, the CDR3 is TGTGCCAGCAGCCAAGGAGGTCGCCTAGCGGGGATTCCCGGGGAGCTGTTTTTT. Its translation is CASSQGGRLAGIPGELFF.

V and J are TRBV7-3 and TRBJ1-1; tentatively, D is TRBD1 (5 bases). Germline V CDR1 and CDR2: SGHTA, FQGTGA. V lost 5 bases and J 4 bases, leaving 11 bases between the germline ends. This CDR3 has 13 amino acids. The CDR3 sequence is CASSPLGATEAFF. The CDR3 nucleotides are TGTGCCAGCAGCCCCTTAGGGGCCACTGAAGCTTTCTTT.

The chain couples TRBV27 to TRBJ1-6; a weak D match, TRBD1 (5 bases). CDR3 length equals 18 residues. Germline V gives CDR1 MNHEY, CDR2 SMNVEV (reference sequence). V lost 5 bases, J lost 0 bases, and 17 bases lay in between. CDR3 loop: CASSLGTAVSSYNSPLHF. CDR3 in DNA: TGTGCCAGCAGTCTCGGGACTGCCGTCAGCTCCTATAATTCACCCCTCCACTTT.

A few counts support this clonotype. CDR3 in amino acids: CASTPSRSRQPQHF. The DNA of the CDR3 is TGTGCCAGCACCCCTTCACGCTCGAGGCAGCCCCAGCATTTT. The gene calls are TRBV12-3 or TRBV12-4 and TRBJ1-5, with D unresolved. With 7 bases removed from V and 7 bases from J, the gap between germline ends came to 17 bases. The CDR3 consists of 14 residues.

This clonotype was counted between two and nine times. V and J are TRBV2 and TRBJ2-3; 13 bases are a match to TRBD2. V trimming: 8 bases; J trimming: 1 base; junction bases outside the gene matches: 15. Germline V lookup: CDR1 SNHLY, CDR2 FYNNEI. This CDR3 spans 19 amino acids. The CDR3 sequence is CASATITSGGAFGTDTQYF. CDR3 in DNA: TGTGCCAGCGCTACCATTACTAGCGGGGGGGCCTTTGGCACAGATACGCAGTATTTT.

The rearrangement uses TRBV20-1 and TRBJ2-1; D perhaps matches TRBD2 (5 bases). The V and J ends lost 5 bases and 4 bases respectively, with 12 bases between them. Looked up from germline, CDR1 is DFQATT and CDR2 is SNEGSKA (reference sequence). CDR3 length equals 13 residues. The CDR3 reads CSASEEVYNEQFF. The CDR3 DNA reads as TGCAGTGCTTCTGAGGAGGTTTACAATGAGCAGTTCTTC.

The CDR3: CASSSGRYDGYTF. In DNA form, the CDR3 reads TGTGCCAGCTCATCTGGACGGTACGATGGCTACACCTTC. The V gene is TRBV18, the J gene TRBJ1-2; D not certain. Germline CDR1 and CDR2: KGHSH and LQKENI. CDR3 length: 13 amino acids. Trimming cost V 5 bases and J 6 bases, with 13 bases left between them.

In its sample, this clonotype was seen a few times. This rearrangement joins TRBV5-1 to TRBJ2-5; TRBD1 matches at 9 bases. This CDR3 contains 17 residues. V was pared by 4 bases and J by 5 bases, with 15 bases of the junction left unmatched. Germline CDR1 and CDR2: SGHRS and YFSETQ. In nucleotides, the CDR3 is TGCGCCAGCAGCAAGGACAGGGGAACGATTAGGGGCGAGACCCAGTACTTC. It yields the protein CASSKDRGTIRGETQYF.

The sample holds many counts of this clonotype. The V and J genes are TRBV4-1 and TRBJ2-3; a possible D gene is TRBD2 (5 bases). Trimming stripped 1 base from V and 1 base from J, with 6 bases between. CDR3 length equals 14 residues. Germline V gives CDR1 MGHRA, CDR2 YSYEKL. The chain's CDR3 is CASSQGGGTDTQYF. CDR3 in DNA: TGCGCCAGCAGCCAAGGGGGAGGCACAGATACGCAGTATTTT.

This clonotype was detected a few times. The V call is TRBV6-4, the J call TRBJ1-1; 12 nucleotides align to TRBD1. V shed 2 bases and J 10 bases; nucleotides not matched to a gene: 2. CDR1 and CDR2 from the germline V gene are MRHNA and SNTAGT. The CDR3 runs 13 residues. Here the CDR3 DNA reads TGTGCCAGCAGTGACGGGACAGGGGGCACAGCTTTCTTT. Its protein is CASSDGTGGTAFF.

This clonotype was found a few times. The chain combines TRBV23-1 with TRBJ2-3, with 12 positions matching TRBD1. TRBV23-1 is classed as an ORF, of uncertain function. Trimming removed 7 bases from V and 4 bases from J; junction bases left unmatched: 18. This CDR3 contains 19 residues. CDR3 in amino acids: CASTSIPGTGGRNADTQYF. The CDR3 nucleotides are TGCGCCAGCACCTCTATCCCCGGGACAGGGGGCCGTAACGCAGATACGCAGTATTTT.

The V gene is TRBV7-2, the J gene TRBJ2-3, with a weak D call TRBD1 (6 bases). This CDR3 comprises 12 residues. The germline V and J ends were trimmed by 5 bases and 9 bases, with 12 bases remaining between them. Germline V gene sequence: CDR1 SGHTA, CDR2 FQGNSA. The CDR3 DNA is TGTGCCAGCAGCATGGGGACATACACGCAGTATTTT. As protein: CASSMGTYTQYF. Full variable domain (outside the CDR3, taken from reference TRBV7-2 and TRBJ2-3): GAGVSQSPSNKVTEKGKDVELRCDPISGHTALYWYRQSLGQGLEFLIYFQGNSAPDKSGLPSDRFSAERTGGSVSTLTIQRTQQEDSAVYLCASSMGTYTQYFGPGTRLTVL.

This clonotype was counted a few times. CDR3 loop: CASSRTRGINEKLFF. The CDR3 DNA follows: TGTGCCAGCAGCCGTACCAGGGGAATTAACGAAAAACTGTTTTTT. The chain recombines TRBV11-2 with TRBJ1-4; the D gene is possibly TRBD1 (6 bases). The CDR3 is 15 amino acids. Trimming pared 5 bases from V and 8 bases from J, leaving 18 bases between. CDR1 and CDR2 (germline): SGHAT, FQNNGV.